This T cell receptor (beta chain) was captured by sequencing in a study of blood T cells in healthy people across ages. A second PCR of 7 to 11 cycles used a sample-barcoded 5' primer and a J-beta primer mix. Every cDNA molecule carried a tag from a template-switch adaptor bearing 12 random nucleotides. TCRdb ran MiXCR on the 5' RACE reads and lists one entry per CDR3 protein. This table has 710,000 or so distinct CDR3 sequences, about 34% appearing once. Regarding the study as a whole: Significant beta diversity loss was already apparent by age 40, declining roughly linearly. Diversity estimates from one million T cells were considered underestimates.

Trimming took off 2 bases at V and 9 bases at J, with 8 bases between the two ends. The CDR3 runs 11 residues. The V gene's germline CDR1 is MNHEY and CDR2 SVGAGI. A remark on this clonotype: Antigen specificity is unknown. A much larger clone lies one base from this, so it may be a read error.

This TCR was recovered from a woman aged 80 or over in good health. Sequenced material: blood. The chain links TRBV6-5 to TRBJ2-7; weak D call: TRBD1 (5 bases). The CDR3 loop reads CASSYGARQYF. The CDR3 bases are TGTGCCAGCAGTTACGGGGCGAGGCAGTACTTC.